The sample holds a few counts of the clone carrying this TCR beta chain. The antigen is undetermined. The sample belongs to a study of T cells after yellow fever vaccination. Across the whole study: Preparation used SMART-Seq v4 Ultra Low Input for the low-cell-number fractions.

TCRdb redid the calling of the 5' RACE reads with MiXCR, one entry per CDR3 protein. In the table there are 250,000 to 350,000 distinct CDR3 sequences, 6.5% to 8.5% of which are singletons. This CDR3 comprises 14 residues. The germline V and J ends were trimmed by 6 bases and 2 bases, with 8 bases remaining between them. Notes on the study in general: FACS-sorted repertoires could contain abundant clonotypes contaminating from the bulk population. Once the booster was given, most primary-vaccination clones reappeared, at about 96% for CD4 and roughly 85% for CD8.

This rearrangement joins TRBV12-3 or TRBV12-4 to TRBJ1-6; D not certain. Material: PBMCs, obtained roughly 45 days after the first yellow fever vaccination. The receptor's source is a man between 18 and 35 years old who received the YFV17D yellow fever vaccine. In DNA form, the CDR3 reads TGTGCCAGCAGGGTTGACACCTATAATTCACCCCTCCACTTT. Protein: CASRVDTYNSPLHF.